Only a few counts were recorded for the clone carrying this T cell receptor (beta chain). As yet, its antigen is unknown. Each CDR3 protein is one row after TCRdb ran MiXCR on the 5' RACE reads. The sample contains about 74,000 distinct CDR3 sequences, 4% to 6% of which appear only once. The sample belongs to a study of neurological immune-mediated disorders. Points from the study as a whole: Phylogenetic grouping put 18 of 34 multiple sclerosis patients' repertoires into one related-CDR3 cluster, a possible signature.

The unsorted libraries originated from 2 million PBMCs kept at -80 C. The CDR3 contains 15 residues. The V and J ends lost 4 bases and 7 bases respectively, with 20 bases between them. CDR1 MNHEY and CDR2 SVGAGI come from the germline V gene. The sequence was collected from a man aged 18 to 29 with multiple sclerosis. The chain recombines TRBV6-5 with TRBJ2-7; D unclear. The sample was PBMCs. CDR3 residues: CASSFLTPVGWEQYF. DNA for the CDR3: TGTGCCAGCAGTTTCCTCACTCCCGTCGGGTGGGAGCAGTACTTC.